Below are 32 T cell receptor beta chains sequenced from a single sample in a study of CD8 T cells in ankylosing spondylitis. Using its own MiXCR run on the 5' RACE reads, TCRdb lists one record per CDR3 protein. The sample lists about 69,000 distinct CDR3 sequences, 5.3% occurring once. Sequencing was carried out using blood, either unsorted or a sorted T cell fraction (not recorded which). These receptors came from a male donor with ankylosing spondylitis or in good health (not recorded which).

This clonotype was detected many times. The chain employs TRBV25-1 and TRBJ2-5, with D perhaps matching TRBD1 or TRBD2 (5 bases each). Germline values: CDR1 MGHDK, CDR2 SYGVNS. V was pared by 4 bases and J by 3 bases, with 18 bases between. The CDR3 has 16 residues. Here the CDR3 reads CASSAGRASTEETQYF. Here the CDR3 DNA reads TGTGCCAGCAGTGCGGGACGGGCCTCGACGGAAGAGACCCAGTACTTC. Together with reference TRBV25-1 and TRBJ2-5, the CDR3 gives the full variable domain: EADIYQTPRYLVIGTGKKITLECSQTMGHDKMYWYQQDPGMELHLIHYSYGVNSTEKGDLSSESTVSRIRTEHFPLTLESARPSHTSQYLCASSAGRASTEETQYFGPGTRLLVL.

This clonotype was counted ten times or more. J is TRBJ1-4 and V is TRBV7-9; TRBD1 might be the D (6 bases). V was shortened by 7 bases and J by 7 bases, with 16 bases between the two germline ends. Germline assignment: CDR1 SEHNR and CDR2 FQNEAQ (reference sequence). The CDR3 contains 14 residues. CDR3 nucleotides: TGTGCCAGCACCGCATCCGGGGGGCGTGAAAAACTGTTTTTT. Translated: CASTASGGREKLFF.

Ten or more counts support this clonotype. The rearrangement uses TRBV20-1 and TRBJ2-1, with 7 bases that match TRBD2. Unmatched junction bases numbered 17, after V lost 6 bases and J lost 6 bases. This CDR3 comprises 16 residues. The germline CDR1 and CDR2 sequences are DFQATT and SNEGSKA (reference sequence). The CDR3 is CSARRVAGPFGNEQFF. Written as DNA, the CDR3 is TGCAGTGCCCGCAGGGTAGCGGGTCCCTTTGGCAATGAGCAGTTCTTC.

By share, this clonotype ranks as medium-sized. The genes are TRBV28 and TRBJ1-5; 7 positions agree with TRBD1. Losses at the gene ends were 6 bases for V and 0 bases for J; bases not matched to a gene: 14. This CDR3 has 18 amino acids. Germline V gene lookup returns CDR1 MDHEN and CDR2 SYDVKM. The CDR3 protein is CASRLLTGTSYSNQPQHF. CDR3 coding DNA: TGTGCCAGCAGATTGCTGACAGGGACGAGTTATAGCAATCAGCCCCAGCATTTT.

This clonotype came up many times. The V call is TRBV10-2, the J call TRBJ2-2, with D perhaps matching TRBD2 (6 bases). V dropped 5 bases and J dropped 4 bases, with 20 bases sitting between them. The CDR3 runs 17 residues. Germline V CDR1 and CDR2: WSHSY, SAAADI. The CDR3 sequence is CASSTSGTWTITGELFF. CDR3 sequence (DNA): TGCGCCAGCAGTACCTCCGGGACTTGGACTATCACCGGGGAGCTGTTTTTT.

At least ten counts were recorded for this clonotype. This chain connects TRBV10-3 to TRBJ2-2; D is perhaps TRBD1 (5 bases). CDR1 and CDR2 from the germline V gene are ENHRY and SYGVKD. CDR3 length: 17 amino acids. V was clipped by 5 bases and J by 3 bases, with 19 bases between them. This CDR3 reads CAISYSDRHRDTGELFF. In DNA form, the CDR3 reads TGTGCCATCAGTTATTCCGACAGACATCGGGACACCGGGGAGCTGTTTTTT.

This clonotype occurred many times. A much larger clone lies a single base off, so this may be a read error. This sequence joins TRBV20-1 and TRBJ1-1; no clear D gene. The CDR3 is 14 residues long. The ends were cut back, 3 bases at V and 3 bases at J, with 14 bases in the middle. Germline loops: CDR1 DFQATT, CDR2 SNEGSKA (reference sequence). CDR3 in amino acids: CSARKQTADTEAFF. CDR3 DNA: TGCAGTGCTAGGAAACAGACGGCAGACACTGAAGCTTTCTTT.

This clonotype has ten or more counts. The rearrangement joins TRBV18 to TRBJ1-1; no reliable D call. Germline lookup yields CDR1 KGHSH and CDR2 LQKENI. CDR3 size: 14 residues. Trimming removed 0 bases at V and 8 bases at J, with 13 bases between. CDR3 protein: CASSPPGLIGEAFF. CDR3 DNA sequence: TGTGCCAGCTCACCACCGGGGTTAATTGGGGAAGCTTTCTTT.

The sample holds many counts of this clonotype. The chain links TRBV20-1 to TRBJ1-2; 7 bases map to TRBD1. This CDR3 has 14 residues. Germline values: CDR1 DFQATT, CDR2 SNEGSKA (reference sequence). V gave up 5 bases and J gave up 5 bases; unmatched junction bases: 11. In DNA, the CDR3 is TGCAGTGCTTATGACCACAGGGGACGGTATGGCTACACCTTC. This translates into CSAYDHRGRYGYTF.

This clonotype occurred many times. V and J are TRBV28 and TRBJ2-5, with 9 bases matching TRBD2. Trimming cost V 6 bases and J 2 bases; bases outside gene matches: 10. The CDR3 runs 16 residues. Per the germline V gene, CDR1 is MDHEN and CDR2 is SYDVKM. CDR3 region: CASSRLPSGAQETQYF. CDR3 DNA: TGTGCCAGCAGCCGACTCCCTAGCGGGGCACAAGAGACCCAGTACTTC.

This clonotype was observed at least ten times. This chain joins TRBV20-1 and TRBJ1-4; D unresolved. CDR3 length: 15 amino acids. V dropped 0 bases and J dropped 8 bases, with 16 bases sitting between them. Germline assignment: CDR1 DFQATT and CDR2 SNEGSKA (reference sequence). The CDR3 region has the DNA TGCAGTGCTAGAGATAGGCCCACTTCCAAGGAAAAACTGTTTTTT. Its protein is CSARDRPTSKEKLFF.

This clonotype was observed many times. CDR3: CASSPPDAYGYTF. DNA for the CDR3: TGCGCCAGCAGCCCGCCGGACGCTTATGGCTACACCTTC. The chain has TRBV5-1 and TRBJ1-2; D not resolved. CDR1 is SGHRS, CDR2 YFSETQ, per germline. The germline V and J ends were trimmed by 4 bases and 5 bases, with 12 bases remaining between them. The CDR3 is 13 residues long.

This clonotype showed up many times. This chain joins TRBV12-3 or TRBV12-4 and TRBJ1-6, with TRBD1 matching over 7 bases. This CDR3 has 16 residues. V shed 6 bases, J shed 9 bases, and the junction held 14 bases outside the gene matches. The CDR3 nucleotides read TGTGCCAGCAGAGAGTACTCCAGGGGGAATGGTTCACCCCTCCACTTT. Translating gives CASREYSRGNGSPLHF.

In this sample, this clonotype turned up many times. The chain combines TRBV20-1 with TRBJ1-3; unclear D gene. V was shortened by 3 bases and J by 4 bases, with 13 bases between the two germline ends. Germline V gene lookup returns CDR1 DFQATT and CDR2 SNEGSKA (reference sequence). This CDR3 comprises 14 residues. Here the CDR3 DNA reads TGCAGTGCTAGTCAGCCGGGTTTAGGAAACACCATATATTTT. It specifies CSASQPGLGNTIYF.

This clonotype came up many times. The chain is built from TRBV27 and TRBJ2-1, with 7 positions matching TRBD1. The CDR3 extends over 15 amino acids. Per the germline V gene, CDR1 is MNHEY and CDR2 is SMNVEV (reference sequence). The ends lost 1 base at V and 8 bases at J; junction bases unmatched: 8. CDR3 amino acids: CASSLYRGSLDEQFF. The CDR3 bases are TGTGCCAGCAGTTTATACAGGGGTAGCCTGGATGAGCAGTTCTTC.

Many counts were recorded for this clonotype. V and J are TRBV6-5 and TRBJ1-1; D ambiguous. The CDR3 consists of 16 residues. Germline V gene data show CDR1 as MNHEY and CDR2 as SVGAGI. The ends were cut back, 2 bases at V and 4 bases at J, with 17 bases in the middle. In DNA form, the CDR3 reads TGTGCCAGCAGTTACGGCCTCCGGTTCCCTACCACTGAAGCTTTCTTT. Protein: CASSYGLRFPTTEAFF.

In this sample, this clonotype turned up many times. The genes are TRBV6-2 or TRBV6-3 and TRBJ2-7; D call uncertain. Germline V gives CDR1 MNHEY, CDR2 SVGEGT. The V end lost 2 bases, the J end lost 2 bases, and 4 bases lay between the germline ends. This CDR3 contains 12 residues. The CDR3 here is CASSYDTYEQYF. DNA for the CDR3: TGTGCCAGCAGTTACGATACCTACGAGCAGTACTTC.

This clonotype was observed at least ten times. V usage is TRBV3-1 and J usage is TRBJ1-1; D is possibly TRBD1 (6 bases). Germline V gene sequence: CDR1 LGHDT, CDR2 YNNKEL (reference sequence). The V end lost 6 bases, the J end lost 8 bases, and 13 bases lay between the germline ends. CDR3 size: 12 residues. As DNA, the CDR3 is TGTGCCAGCAGTCGGCAGGGGACCGAAGCTTTCTTT. Protein: CASSRQGTEAFF.

V and J are TRBV11-1 and TRBJ2-7; TRBD1 or TRBD2 may be the D gene (5 bases each). The CDR3 consists of 12 residues. The V and J ends lost 6 bases and 6 bases respectively, with 12 bases between them. Germline V gene lookup returns CDR1 SGHAT and CDR2 FQDESV (reference sequence). CDR3 sequence reads: CASSREGLEQYF. In DNA form, the CDR3 reads TGTGCCAGCAGTCGCGAGGGGCTCGAGCAGTACTTC.

This clonotype showed up many times. The chain couples TRBV6-2 or TRBV6-3 to TRBJ2-3, with a weak D call TRBD2 (5 bases). V shed 2 bases and J shed 0 bases, with 9 bases lying between them. The CDR3 covers 15 residues. Germline CDR1 MNHEY, CDR2 SVGEGT. CDR3 coding DNA: TGTGCCAGCAGTTACAAGGACTTCAGCACAGATACGCAGTATTTT. The encoded protein is CASSYKDFSTDTQYF.

This clonotype was observed at least ten times. The chain has TRBV19 and TRBJ1-2, with 7 bases aligning to TRBD1. After removal of 5 bases from V and 4 bases from J, the junction contained 10 bases not matched to a gene. Germline V lookup: CDR1 LNHDA, CDR2 SQIVND (reference sequence). The CDR3 is made up of 15 amino acids. CDR3 loop: CASSPNPGQSYGYTF. DNA of the CDR3: TGTGCCAGTAGTCCAAACCCGGGACAGAGCTATGGCTACACCTTC.

In its sample, this clonotype was seen many times. The chain couples TRBV4-1 to TRBJ1-5; D remains unclear. V lost 3 bases, J lost 5 bases, and 8 bases lay in between. The CDR3 consists of 13 residues. Looked up from germline, CDR1 is MGHRA and CDR2 is YSYEKL. CDR3 coding DNA: TGCGCCAGCAGCCAGGGTCCAGATCAGCCCCAGCATTTT. It specifies CASSQGPDQPQHF.

The sample holds many counts of this clonotype. V is TRBV20-1 and J is TRBJ1-5; D gene uncertain. V shed 5 bases and J shed 0 bases, with 8 bases lying between them. This CDR3 has 13 amino acids. Germline V gene lookup returns CDR1 DFQATT and CDR2 SNEGSKA (reference sequence). This chain's CDR3 is CSAFSGSNQPQHF. The CDR3, as DNA: TGCAGTGCTTTCTCAGGTAGCAATCAGCCCCAGCATTTT.

At least ten counts were recorded for this clonotype. The CDR3 sequence is CASSETSGLGHEQFF. As DNA, the CDR3 is TGTGCCAGCAGCGAAACTAGCGGTCTGGGCCATGAGCAGTTCTTC. The chain recombines TRBV7-7 with TRBJ2-1; TRBD2 matches at 8 bases. Unmatched junction bases numbered 11, after V lost 5 bases and J lost 8 bases. Germline V gene sequence: CDR1 SSHAT, CDR2 FNYEAQ (reference sequence). The CDR3 extends over 15 amino acids.

In its sample, this clonotype was seen many times. This sequence joins TRBV29-1 and TRBJ2-3; D is unresolved. The germline gives CDR1 SQVTM, CDR2 ANQGSEA. Trimming stripped 5 bases from V and 0 bases from J, with 0 bases between. This CDR3 is built from 10 residues. The CDR3 DNA follows: TGCAGCGTTAGCACAGATACGCAGTATTTT. Its protein product is CSVSTDTQYF.

This clonotype appeared many times. This chain links TRBV28 with TRBJ2-1, with D hard to call. The length of the CDR3 is 12 residues. The V gene's germline CDR1 is MDHEN and CDR2 SYDVKM. Trimming stripped 3 bases from V and 3 bases from J, with 3 bases between. CDR3 DNA sequence: TGTGCCAGCAGTTTCTTCTACAATGAGCAGTTCTTC. This codes for CASSFFYNEQFF.

This clonotype was seen repeatedly, ten times or more. The genes are TRBV10-3 and TRBJ2-3; TRBD2 agrees at 13 bases. Germline V gene data show CDR1 as ENHRY and CDR2 as SYGVKD. This CDR3 has 16 residues. V shed 6 bases, J shed 0 bases, and the junction held 3 bases outside the gene matches. The CDR3 sequence is CAIRTSGGASTDTQYF. The CDR3 DNA reads TGTGCCATCAGAACTAGCGGGGGGGCTAGCACAGATACGCAGTATTTT.

In this sample, this clonotype turned up many times. The CDR3 coding sequence is TGCAGTGCCTTGAAGGGGAAAGCAGATACGCAGTATTTT. Residues: CSALKGKADTQYF. The rearrangement joins TRBV20-1 to TRBJ2-3, with D possibly being TRBD1 (5 bases). Trimming left V 6 bases short and J 4 bases short, with 14 bases between. Germline lookup yields CDR1 DFQATT and CDR2 SNEGSKA (reference sequence). The CDR3 is 13 amino acids.

In its sample, this clonotype was seen many times. The V call is TRBV12-3 or TRBV12-4, the J call TRBJ1-1, with TRBD1 as a possible D gene (5 bases). Trimming took off 6 bases at V and 1 base at J, with 9 bases between the two ends. There are 13 residues in the CDR3. DNA for the CDR3: TGTGCCAGCAGCTCGGGACCGAACACTGAAGCTTTCTTT. Amino acids: CASSSGPNTEAFF.

This clonotype occurred a few times. The chain has TRBV15 and TRBJ2-1, with D perhaps matching TRBD1 or TRBD2 (5 bases each). The CDR3 loop spans 15 amino acids. V was trimmed by 3 bases and J by 0 bases, leaving 9 bases between them. Germline V gives CDR1 LNHNV, CDR2 YYDKDF (reference sequence). The CDR3 protein is CATSSWGSSYNEQFF. CDR3 in DNA: TGTGCCACCAGCAGCTGGGGGAGCTCCTACAATGAGCAGTTCTTC.

This clonotype was seen at least ten times. The rearrangement uses TRBV5-1 and TRBJ2-1; D is perhaps TRBD2 (5 bases). Germline assignment: CDR1 SGHRS and CDR2 YFSETQ. Trimming stripped 4 bases from V and 0 bases from J, with 8 bases between. This CDR3 has 14 residues. CDR3 bases: TGCGCCAGCAGCGAGGGCCTCTCCTACAATGAGCAGTTCTTC. This encodes CASSEGLSYNEQFF.

Many counts were recorded for this clonotype. The V call is TRBV28, the J call TRBJ2-7; possible D gene TRBD2, 5 bases. This CDR3 has 13 amino acids. Germline CDR1 MDHEN, CDR2 SYDVKM. The V and J ends lost 2 bases and 5 bases respectively, with 10 bases between them. The CDR3 nucleotides read TGTGCCAGCAGTTTAAGGAGGAGCGACGAGCAGTACTTC. This translates into CASSLRRSDEQYF.